This paragraph covers one TCR beta chain sequence. Its antigen is as yet unknown. The sample belongs to a study of OX40 agonist ivuxolimab in advanced cancers. Overall study results and limits: Expanded clones tended on average to be more numerous among CD8+ T cells than CD4+.

Germline loops: CDR1 SGDLS, CDR2 YYNGEE. The CDR3 totals 18 residues. Unmatched junction bases numbered 16, after V lost 4 bases and J lost 1 base. This table comes from immunoSEQ multiplex PCR, and its TCRdb copy is limited to in-frame clones, with some not included. The sample lists about 28,000 clones, 70% to 80% occurring once. The input for sequencing was CD4+ or CD8+ T cells sorted from blood, taken in a trial of the OX40 agonist ivuxolimab. This chain links TRBV9 with TRBJ2-5; 7 bases fit TRBD1. This receptor was obtained from an adult with an advanced solid tumor such as melanoma, head and neck, liver or kidney cancer. CDR3 sequence (DNA): TGTGCCAGCAGCCGACCCATATTAGGGGGCGGAGGCCAAGAGACCCAGTACTTC. Translation: CASSRPILGGGGQETQYF.